What follows is one T cell receptor beta chain and its context. Antigen unknown. The assay was immunoSEQ multiplex PCR, and TCRdb's table has in-frame clones only and misses some. This sample carries over 45,000 clones, 89% of them seen once, and the ten largest clones take roughly 5.3%. This entry belongs to a study of T cell responses to AZD1222 COVID-19 vaccine. Findings of the study overall: With dominance at 160-218 and 743-854, vaccine-associated CD4 TCRs spanned spike.

Second-dose intervals near 4 or 12 weeks were combined. The germline CDR1 and CDR2 sequences are MNHNS and SASEGT. CDR3 length equals 18 residues. Trimming shortened V by 0 bases and J by 2 bases, and 18 bases separated the two germline ends. This TCR was sampled from an adult who received the AZD1222 COVID-19 vaccine. The chain recombines TRBV6-1 with TRBJ2-3; perhaps TRBD1 as D (6 bases). This specimen consisted of peripheral blood, obtained 28 days after the second AZD1222 dose. The CDR3 coding sequence is TGTGCCAGCAGTGAAGCTCTGGGACCGGGACACATCACAGATACGCAGTATTTT. This encodes CASSEALGPGHITDTQYF.